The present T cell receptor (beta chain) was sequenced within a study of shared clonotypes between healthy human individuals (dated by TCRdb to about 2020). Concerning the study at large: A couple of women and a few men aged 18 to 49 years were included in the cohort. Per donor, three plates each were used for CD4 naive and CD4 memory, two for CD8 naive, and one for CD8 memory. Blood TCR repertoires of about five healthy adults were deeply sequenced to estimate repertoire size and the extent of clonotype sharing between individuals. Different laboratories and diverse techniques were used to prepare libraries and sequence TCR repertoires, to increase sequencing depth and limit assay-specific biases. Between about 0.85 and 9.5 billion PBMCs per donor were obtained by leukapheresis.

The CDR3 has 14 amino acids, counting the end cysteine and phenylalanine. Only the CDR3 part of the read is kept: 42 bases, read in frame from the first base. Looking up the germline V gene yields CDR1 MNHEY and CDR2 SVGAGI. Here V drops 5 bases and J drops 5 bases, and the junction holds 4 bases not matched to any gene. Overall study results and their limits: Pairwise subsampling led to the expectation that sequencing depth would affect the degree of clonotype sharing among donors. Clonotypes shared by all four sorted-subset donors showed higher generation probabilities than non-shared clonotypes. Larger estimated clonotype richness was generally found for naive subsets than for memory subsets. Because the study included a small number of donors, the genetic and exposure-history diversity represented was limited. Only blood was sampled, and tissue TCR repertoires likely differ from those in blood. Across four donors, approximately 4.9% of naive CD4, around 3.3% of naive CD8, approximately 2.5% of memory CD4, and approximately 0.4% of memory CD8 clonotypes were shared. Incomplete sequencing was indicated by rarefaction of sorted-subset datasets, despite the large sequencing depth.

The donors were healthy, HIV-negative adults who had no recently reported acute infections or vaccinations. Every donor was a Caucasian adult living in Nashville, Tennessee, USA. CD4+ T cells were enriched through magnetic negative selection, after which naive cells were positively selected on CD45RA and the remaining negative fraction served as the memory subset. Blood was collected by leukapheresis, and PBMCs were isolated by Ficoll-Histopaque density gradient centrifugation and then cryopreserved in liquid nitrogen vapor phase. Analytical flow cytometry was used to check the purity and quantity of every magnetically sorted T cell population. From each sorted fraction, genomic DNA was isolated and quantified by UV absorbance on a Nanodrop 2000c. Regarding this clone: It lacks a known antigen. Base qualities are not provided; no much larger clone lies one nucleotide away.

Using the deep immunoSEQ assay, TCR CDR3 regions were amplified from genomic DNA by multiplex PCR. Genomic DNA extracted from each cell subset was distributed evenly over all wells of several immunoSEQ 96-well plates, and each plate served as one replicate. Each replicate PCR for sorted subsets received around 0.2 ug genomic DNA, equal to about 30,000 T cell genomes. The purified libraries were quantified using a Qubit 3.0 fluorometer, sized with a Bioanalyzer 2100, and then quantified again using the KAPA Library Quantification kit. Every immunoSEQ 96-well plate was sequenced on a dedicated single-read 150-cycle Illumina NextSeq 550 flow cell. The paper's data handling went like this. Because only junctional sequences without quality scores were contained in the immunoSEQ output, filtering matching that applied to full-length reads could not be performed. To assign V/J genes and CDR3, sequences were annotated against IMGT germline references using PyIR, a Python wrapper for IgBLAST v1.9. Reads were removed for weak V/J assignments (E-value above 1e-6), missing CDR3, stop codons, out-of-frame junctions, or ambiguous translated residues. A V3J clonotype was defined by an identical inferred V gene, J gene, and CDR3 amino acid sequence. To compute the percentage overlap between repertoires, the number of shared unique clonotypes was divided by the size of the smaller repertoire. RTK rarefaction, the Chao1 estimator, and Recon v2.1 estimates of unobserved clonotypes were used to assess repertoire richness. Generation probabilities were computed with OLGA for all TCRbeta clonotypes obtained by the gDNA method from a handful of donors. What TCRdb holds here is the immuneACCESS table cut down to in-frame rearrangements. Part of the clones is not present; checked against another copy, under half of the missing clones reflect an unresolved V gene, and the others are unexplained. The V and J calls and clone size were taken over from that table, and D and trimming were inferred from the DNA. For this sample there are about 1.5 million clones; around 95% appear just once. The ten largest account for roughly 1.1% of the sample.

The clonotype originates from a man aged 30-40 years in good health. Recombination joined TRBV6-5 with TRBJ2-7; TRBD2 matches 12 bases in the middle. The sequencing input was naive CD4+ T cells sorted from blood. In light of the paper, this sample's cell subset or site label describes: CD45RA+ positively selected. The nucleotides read TGTGCCAGCAGTATTCGACTAGCGGGAGACGAGCAGTACTTC. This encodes CASSIRLAGDEQYF.